This T cell receptor (beta chain) was sequenced in a study of OX40 agonist ivuxolimab in advanced cancers. For the study at large: Three individuals attained partial responses, comprising one hepatocellular carcinoma case and two cutaneous melanoma cases. Broader study findings: The authors also found low normalized T-cell clonal expansion in some nonresponders. Partial responders at 0.1-3.0 mg/kg showed near-lowest clonal expansion.

Libraries were prepared by immunoSEQ multiplex PCR; TCRdb keeps only in-frame clonotypes and omits some of them. The repertoire consists of 40,000 or so clones, with 60% to 80% occurring once and the leading ten covering less than 25%. At cycle 4 day 1, cycle 7 day 1, and baseline, blood was sampled. CDR1 is MNHNY, CDR2 SVGAGI, per germline (reference sequence). The CDR3 is 15 amino acids. Trimming at V came to 1 base and at J to 3 bases, leaving 4 bases not matched to a gene. With regard to this clone: The antigen is undetermined.

The material sequenced was CD4+ or CD8+ T cells sorted from blood, taken in a trial of the OX40 agonist ivuxolimab. The rearrangement links TRBV6-6 to TRBJ2-7; TRBD1 matches at 9 bases. The sequence was obtained from an adult with an advanced solid tumor such as melanoma, head and neck, liver or kidney cancer. This chain's CDR3 is CASSYLGTGYYEQYF. DNA for the CDR3: TGTGCCAGCAGTTACTTAGGGACAGGGTACTACGAGCAGTACTTC.